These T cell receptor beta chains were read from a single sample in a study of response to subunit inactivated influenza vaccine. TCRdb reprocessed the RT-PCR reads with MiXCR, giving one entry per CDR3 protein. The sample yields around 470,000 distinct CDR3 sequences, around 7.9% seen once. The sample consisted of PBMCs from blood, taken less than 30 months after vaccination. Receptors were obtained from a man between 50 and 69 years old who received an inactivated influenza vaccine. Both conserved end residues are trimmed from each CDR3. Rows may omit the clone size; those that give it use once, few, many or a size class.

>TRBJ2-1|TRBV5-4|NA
ASRKTSGTYNEQF
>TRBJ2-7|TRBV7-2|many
ASSLVDSSYEQY
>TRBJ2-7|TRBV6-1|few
ASSPTPSDGYEQY
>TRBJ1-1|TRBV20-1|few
SAYNAMNTEAF
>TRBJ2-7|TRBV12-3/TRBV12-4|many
ASSFRGRDYEQY
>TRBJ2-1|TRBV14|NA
ASSQDTAGKQF
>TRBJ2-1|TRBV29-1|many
SVRGFYNEQF
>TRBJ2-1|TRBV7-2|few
ASSIGSYNEQF
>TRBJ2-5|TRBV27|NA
ASSFGTGYQETQY
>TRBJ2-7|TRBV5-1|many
ASSLYATGGSESSQQY
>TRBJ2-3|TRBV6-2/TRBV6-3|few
ASSYGLKNTDTQY
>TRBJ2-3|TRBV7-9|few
ASSLGWRTTDTQY
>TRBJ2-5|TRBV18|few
ASSPPGTTQETQY
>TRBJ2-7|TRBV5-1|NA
ANQKGQGSYEQY
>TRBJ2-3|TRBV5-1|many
ASSLGQSTDTQY
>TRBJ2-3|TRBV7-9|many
ASSSPAGTADTQY
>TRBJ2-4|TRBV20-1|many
SARGGPWAY
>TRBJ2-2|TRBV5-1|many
ASSLTGGDTGELF
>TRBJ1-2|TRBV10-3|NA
AISPGQASSLDGYT
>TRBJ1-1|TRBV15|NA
ATSSLRGGTEAF
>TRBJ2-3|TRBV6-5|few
ASSYSLAEVDTQY
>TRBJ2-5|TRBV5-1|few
ASSLAAGNWETQY
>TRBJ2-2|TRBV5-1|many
ASPTSRRWDTGELF
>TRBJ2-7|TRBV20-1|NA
SATGQPYEQY
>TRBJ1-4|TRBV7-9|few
ASSPGRLFSEKLF
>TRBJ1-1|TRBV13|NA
ASSLGGRGLTEAF
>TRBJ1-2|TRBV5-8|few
ASSRTSSGGYT
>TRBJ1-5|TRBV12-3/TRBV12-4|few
ASTAGTGIRDQPQH
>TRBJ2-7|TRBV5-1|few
ASSLGGTGTHEQY
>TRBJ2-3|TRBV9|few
ASSHPVWTTSSTDTQY
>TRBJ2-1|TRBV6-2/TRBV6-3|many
ASWGGEQF
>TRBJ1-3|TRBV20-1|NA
SARTPGAGNTIY
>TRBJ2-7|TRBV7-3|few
ASSLRGGTGIHEQY
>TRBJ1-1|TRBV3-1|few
ASSTTGTTEAF
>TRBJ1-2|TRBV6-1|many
ASSNSGADLILDS
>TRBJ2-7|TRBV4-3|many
ASSQDQGPYEQY
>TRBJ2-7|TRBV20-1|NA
SATMGAGGSYEQY
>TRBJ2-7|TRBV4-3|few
ASSSFAGTDVYEQY
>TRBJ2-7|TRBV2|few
ASSEMPARGEQY
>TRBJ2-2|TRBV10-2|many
ASSTGADTGELF
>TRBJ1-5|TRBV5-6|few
ASSLASRVGNQPQH
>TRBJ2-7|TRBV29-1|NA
SVGYRGRRNEQY
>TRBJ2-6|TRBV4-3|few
ASSQQVRGRTSGANVLT
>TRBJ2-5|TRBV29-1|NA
SVERRLKETQY
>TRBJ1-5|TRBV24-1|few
ATSKTGPNQPQH
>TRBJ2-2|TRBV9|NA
ASSPKTGIIAGELF
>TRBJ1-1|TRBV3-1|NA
ASSQPPRVTEAF
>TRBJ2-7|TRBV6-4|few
ASSDSIGAGGSSYEQY
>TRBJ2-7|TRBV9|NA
ASSPTGTGGEEQY
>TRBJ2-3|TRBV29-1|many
SVAGKDTQY
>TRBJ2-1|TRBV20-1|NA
SAQTGSGYNEQF
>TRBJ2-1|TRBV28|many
ASSLWASGIRNEQF
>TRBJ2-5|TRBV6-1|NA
ASRGLAGETQY